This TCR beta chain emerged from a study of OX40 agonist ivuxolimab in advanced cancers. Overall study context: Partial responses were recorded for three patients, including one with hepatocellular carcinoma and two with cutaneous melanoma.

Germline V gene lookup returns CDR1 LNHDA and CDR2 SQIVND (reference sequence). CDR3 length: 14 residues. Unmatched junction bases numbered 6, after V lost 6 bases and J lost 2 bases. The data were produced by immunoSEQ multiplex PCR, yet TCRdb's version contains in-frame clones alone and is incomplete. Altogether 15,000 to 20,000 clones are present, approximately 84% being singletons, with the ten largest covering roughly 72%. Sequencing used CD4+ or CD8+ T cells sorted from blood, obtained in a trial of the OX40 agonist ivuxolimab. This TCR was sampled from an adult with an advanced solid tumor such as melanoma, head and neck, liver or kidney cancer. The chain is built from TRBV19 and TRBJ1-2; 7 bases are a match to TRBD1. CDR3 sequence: CASSIRDSNYGYTF. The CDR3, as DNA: TGTGCCAGTAGCATAAGGGACAGCAACTATGGCTACACCTTC.